The subject of this entry is one T cell receptor beta chain. Its antigen remains unidentified. This specimen comes from a study of monozygotic twins with cystic fibrosis. Findings and caveats of the study: Low clonality (median roughly 0.01) suggested a mostly naive repertoire. Unrelated CF individuals shared fewer identical clonotypes than monozygotic CF twins. J usage was most co-twin-similar in 8 of 16 pairs, V in 13.

V was clipped by 3 bases and J by 5 bases, with 8 bases between them. CDR1 and CDR2 from the germline V gene are MNHEY and SMNVEV (reference sequence). This CDR3 region has 13 residues. Only in-frame clones appear in the TCRdb table, and some are missing; sequencing was by immunoSEQ multiplex PCR. This table has 11,000 to 15,000 clones, about 98% appearing once. The origin of this receptor is a girl aged 2-10 years with cystic fibrosis. This chain joins TRBV27 and TRBJ1-5; no clear D. The specimen was blood. CDR3 DNA: TGTGCCAGCAGTTTCGGACGCCATCAGCCCCAGCATTTT. This encodes CASSFGRHQPQHF.